This T cell receptor beta chain stems from a study of CD8 T cells in Susac syndrome. Random hexamers were used to reverse transcribe about 0.5 to 1 ug of RNA. It was immunoSEQ multiplex PCR that amplified TCR beta CDR3 across 54 Vbeta and 13 Jbeta. MiXCR, run by TCRdb on the immunoSEQ multiplex PCR reads, gives a single entry per CDR3 protein. Among about 430,000 distinct CDR3 sequences, approximately 85% were seen once, and the ten largest hold approximately 0.11%. CDR3 length: 13 amino acids. Germline values: CDR1 GTSNPN, CDR2 SVGIG (reference sequence). V shed 8 bases, J shed 0 bases, and the junction held 7 bases outside the gene matches.

This TCR was recovered from a human donor with multiple sclerosis. The sequencing input was CD8+ T cells from PBMCs. The chain has TRBV30 and TRBJ2-7; TRBD2 aligns across 7 bases. The CDR3 here is CALTGGYSYEQYF. CDR3 DNA sequence: TGTGCCCTAACGGGGGGATACTCCTACGAGCAGTACTTC.